This TCR beta chain comes out of a study of cytomegalovirus exposure and HLA in healthy donors. PCR amplification relied on 60 Vbeta primers (plus 13 Jbeta primers). Repertoires were generated with immunoSEQ multiplex PCR, while TCRdb's copy carries only in-frame clones and drops some. Its listing shows tens of thousands of clones. The length of the CDR3 is 15 residues. Per the germline V gene, CDR1 is SGHVS and CDR2 is FQNEAQ. V lost 5 bases, J lost 3 bases, and 14 bases lay in between. This TCR was recovered from a male donor in good health and CMV-seronegative. Sample: PBMCs. The rearrangement links TRBV7-8 to TRBJ1-5; D is unclear. CDR3 nucleotides: TGTGCCAGCAGCCCCTTGTGGCGGGACAATCAGCCCCAGCATTTT. It specifies CASSPLWRDNQPQHF.